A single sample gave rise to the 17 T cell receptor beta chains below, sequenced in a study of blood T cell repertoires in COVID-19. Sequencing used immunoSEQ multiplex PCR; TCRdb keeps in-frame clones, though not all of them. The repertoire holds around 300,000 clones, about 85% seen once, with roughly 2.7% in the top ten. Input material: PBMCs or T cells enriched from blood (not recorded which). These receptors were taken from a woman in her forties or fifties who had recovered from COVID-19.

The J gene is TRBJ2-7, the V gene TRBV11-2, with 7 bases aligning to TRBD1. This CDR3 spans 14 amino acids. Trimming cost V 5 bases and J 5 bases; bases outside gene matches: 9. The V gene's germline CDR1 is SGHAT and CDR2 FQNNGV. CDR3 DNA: TGTGCCAGCAGCCAGGGGACAGTTTACGACGAGCAGTACTTC. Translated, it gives CASSQGTVYDEQYF.

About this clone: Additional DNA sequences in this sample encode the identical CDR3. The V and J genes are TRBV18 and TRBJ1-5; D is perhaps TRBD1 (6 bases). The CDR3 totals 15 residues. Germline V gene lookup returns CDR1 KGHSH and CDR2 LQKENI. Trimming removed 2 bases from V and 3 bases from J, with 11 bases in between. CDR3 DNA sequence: TGTGCCAGCTCACCAGGGCAGGGGTCCAATCAGCCCCAGCATTTT. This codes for CASSPGQGSNQPQHF. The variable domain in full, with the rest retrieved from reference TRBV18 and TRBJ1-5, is NAGVMQNPRHLVRRRGQEARLRCSPMKGHSHVYWYRQLPEEGLKFMVYLQKENIIDESGMPKERFSAEFPKEGPSILRIQQVVRGDSAAYFCASSPGQGSNQPQHFGDGTRLSIL.

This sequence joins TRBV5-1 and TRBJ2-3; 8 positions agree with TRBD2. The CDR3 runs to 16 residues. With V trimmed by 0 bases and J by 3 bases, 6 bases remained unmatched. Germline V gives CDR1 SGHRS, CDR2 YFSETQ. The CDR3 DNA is TGCGCCAGCAGCTTGGCGCGCGGGGGGCAAACAGATACGCAGTATTTT. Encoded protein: CASSLARGGQTDTQYF.

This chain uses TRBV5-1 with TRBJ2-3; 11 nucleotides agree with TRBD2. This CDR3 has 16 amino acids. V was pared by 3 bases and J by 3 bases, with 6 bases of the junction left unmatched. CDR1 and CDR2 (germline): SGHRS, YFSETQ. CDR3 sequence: CASSSPGTSGTDTQYF. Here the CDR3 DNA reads TGCGCCAGCAGCTCGCCGGGGACTAGCGGAACAGATACGCAGTATTTT.

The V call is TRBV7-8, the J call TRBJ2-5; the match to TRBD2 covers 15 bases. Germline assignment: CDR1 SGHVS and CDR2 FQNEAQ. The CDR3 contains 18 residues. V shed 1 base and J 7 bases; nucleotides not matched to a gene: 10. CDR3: CASSLDGTSGGRYGTQYF. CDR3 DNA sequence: TGTGCCAGCAGCTTAGATGGGACTAGCGGGGGGCGGTATGGGACCCAGTACTTC.

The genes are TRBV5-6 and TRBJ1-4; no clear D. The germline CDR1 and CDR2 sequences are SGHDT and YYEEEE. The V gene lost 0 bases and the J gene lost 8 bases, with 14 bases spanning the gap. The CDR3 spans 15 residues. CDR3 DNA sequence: TGTGCCAGCAGCTTGGGGGTCGAGAAGCGGGAAAAACTGTTTTTT. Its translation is CASSLGVEKREKLFF.

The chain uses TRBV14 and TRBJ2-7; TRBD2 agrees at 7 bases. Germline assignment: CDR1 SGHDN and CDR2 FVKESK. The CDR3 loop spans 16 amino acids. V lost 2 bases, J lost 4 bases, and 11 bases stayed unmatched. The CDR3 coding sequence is TGTGCCAGCAGCCAAATCGGGCCAGCGGGGTGGTACGAGCAGTACTTC. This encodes CASSQIGPAGWYEQYF.

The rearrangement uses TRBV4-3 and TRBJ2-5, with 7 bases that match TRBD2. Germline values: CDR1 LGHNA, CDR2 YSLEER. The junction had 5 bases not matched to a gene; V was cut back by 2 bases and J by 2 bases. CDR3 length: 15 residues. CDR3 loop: CASSQQPGLQETQYF. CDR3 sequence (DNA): TGCGCCAGCAGCCAACAACCGGGACTACAAGAGACCCAGTACTTC.

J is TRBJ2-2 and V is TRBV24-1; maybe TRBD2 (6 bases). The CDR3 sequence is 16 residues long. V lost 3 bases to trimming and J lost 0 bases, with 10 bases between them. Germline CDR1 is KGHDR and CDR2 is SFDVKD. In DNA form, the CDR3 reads TGTGCCACCAGTGATGGGAGGAACTCGAACACCGGGGAGCTGTTTTTT. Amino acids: CATSDGRNSNTGELFF.

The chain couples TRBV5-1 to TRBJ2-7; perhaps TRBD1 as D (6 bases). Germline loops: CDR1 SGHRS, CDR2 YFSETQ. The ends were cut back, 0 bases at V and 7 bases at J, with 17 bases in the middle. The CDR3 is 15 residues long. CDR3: CASSLEGQGSGEQYF. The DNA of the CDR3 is TGCGCCAGCAGCTTGGAGGGACAAGGATCGGGAGAGCAGTACTTC.

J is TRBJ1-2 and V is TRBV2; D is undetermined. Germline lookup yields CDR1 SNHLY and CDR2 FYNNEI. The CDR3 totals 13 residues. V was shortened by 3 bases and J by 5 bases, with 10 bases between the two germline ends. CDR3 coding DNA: TGTGCCAGCAGTGAGCCCACATTTTATGGCTACACCTTC. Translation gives CASSEPTFYGYTF.

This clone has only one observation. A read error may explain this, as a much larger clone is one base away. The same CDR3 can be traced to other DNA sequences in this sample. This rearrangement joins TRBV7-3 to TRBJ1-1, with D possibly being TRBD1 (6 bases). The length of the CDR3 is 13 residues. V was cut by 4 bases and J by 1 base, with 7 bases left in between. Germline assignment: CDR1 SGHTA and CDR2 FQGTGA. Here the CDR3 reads CASSSQGNTEAFF. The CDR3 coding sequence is TGTGCCAGCAGCTCACAGGGGAACACTGAAGCTTTCTTT.

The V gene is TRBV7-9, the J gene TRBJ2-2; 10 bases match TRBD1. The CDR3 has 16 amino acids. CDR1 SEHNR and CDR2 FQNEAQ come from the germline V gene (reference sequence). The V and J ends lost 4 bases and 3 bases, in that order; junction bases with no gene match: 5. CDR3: CASSSRDRGDTGELFF. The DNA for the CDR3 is TGTGCCAGCAGCTCCCGGGACAGGGGTGACACCGGGGAGCTGTTTTTT.

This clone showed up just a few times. The CDR3 reads CASSQRQSYGYTF. CDR3 nucleotides: TGCGCCAGCAGTCAAAGACAGAGCTATGGCTACACCTTC. V and J are TRBV23-1 and TRBJ1-2; TRBD1 is a possible D gene (5 bases). TRBV23-1 is given ORF status, its function remaining uncertain. Trimming took 2 bases from V and 4 from J, leaving 8 bases between them. CDR3 length: 13 residues.

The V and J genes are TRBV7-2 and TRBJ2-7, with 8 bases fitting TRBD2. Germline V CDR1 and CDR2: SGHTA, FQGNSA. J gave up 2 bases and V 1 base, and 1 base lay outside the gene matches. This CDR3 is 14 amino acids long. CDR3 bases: TGTGCCAGCAGCTTAGTCGGGAGGGCCTACGAGCAGTACTTC. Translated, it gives CASSLVGRAYEQYF. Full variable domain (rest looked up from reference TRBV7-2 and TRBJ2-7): GAGVSQSPSNKVTEKGKDVELRCDPISGHTALYWYRQSLGQGLEFLIYFQGNSAPDKSGLPSDRFSAERTGGSVSTLTIQRTQQEDSAVYLCASSLVGRAYEQYFGPGTRLTVT.

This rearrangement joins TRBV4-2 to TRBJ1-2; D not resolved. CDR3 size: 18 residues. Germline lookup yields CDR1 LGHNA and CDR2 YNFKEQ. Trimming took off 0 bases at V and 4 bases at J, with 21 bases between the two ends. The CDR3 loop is CASSQEYHSPFPLYGYTF. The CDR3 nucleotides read TGTGCCAGCAGCCAAGAGTATCATAGCCCATTCCCCCTCTATGGCTACACCTTC.

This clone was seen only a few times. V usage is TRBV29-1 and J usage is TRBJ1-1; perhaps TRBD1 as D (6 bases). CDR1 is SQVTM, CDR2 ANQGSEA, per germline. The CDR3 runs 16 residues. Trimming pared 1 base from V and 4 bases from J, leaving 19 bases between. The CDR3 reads CSVEGDTFVFSTEAFF. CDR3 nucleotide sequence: TGCAGCGTTGAAGGGGACACGTTCGTGTTTAGCACTGAAGCTTTCTTT.